One sample yielded the 4 T cell receptor beta chains listed below, sequenced in a study of blood T cell repertoires in COVID-19. Generated by immunoSEQ multiplex PCR, the TCRdb table keeps only in-frame clones and is missing some. There are over 250,000 clones in the sample; about 92% occur only once, and roughly 2.5% lies in the top ten. Sequencing was carried out using PBMCs or T cells enriched from blood (not recorded which). These receptors all stem from a man in his 60s who had recovered from COVID-19.

The genes are TRBV21-1 and TRBJ1-4; the D call of TRBD1 is as the table states it, not checked on the DNA. TRBV21-1 is noted as a pseudogene. CDR3 length equals 14 residues. The CDR3 DNA follows: TGTGCCACCCAGAAGGGGACAGATAATGAAAAACTGTTTTTT. Translating it yields CATQKGTDNEKLFF.

This clone is a singleton in its sample. This chain connects TRBV9 to TRBJ2-7; D is perhaps TRBD1 (5 bases). The CDR3 runs 15 residues. Trimming stripped 4 bases from V and 2 bases from J, with 16 bases between. Germline V gene data show CDR1 as SGDLS and CDR2 as YYNGEE. CDR3 region: CASSPGMGFAYEQYF. The CDR3 nucleotides are TGTGCCAGCAGCCCAGGGATGGGTTTTGCCTACGAGCAGTACTTC.

The table lists this clone with a count of one. The genes are TRBV19 and TRBJ1-5; TRBD1 is a possible D gene (5 bases). The CDR3 contains 14 residues. Germline V gene sequence: CDR1 LNHDA, CDR2 SQIVND (reference sequence). V dropped 7 bases and J dropped 3 bases, with 13 bases sitting between them. The CDR3: CASMLGLDNQPQHF. The DNA of the CDR3 is TGTGCCAGTATGTTGGGGCTTGACAATCAGCCCCAGCATTTT.

V gene TRBV3-1 (or the pseudogene TRBV3-2) combines with J gene TRBJ1-5; a weak D match, TRBD1 (6 bases). The germline gives CDR1 LGHDT, CDR2 YNNKEL (reference sequence). This CDR3 is 15 amino acids long. V lost 0 bases to trimming and J lost 9 bases, with 15 bases between them. CDR3 DNA: TGTGCCAGCAGCCAAGATCCAACGACAGGCCGGCCCCAGCATTTT. It codes for CASSQDPTTGRPQHF.